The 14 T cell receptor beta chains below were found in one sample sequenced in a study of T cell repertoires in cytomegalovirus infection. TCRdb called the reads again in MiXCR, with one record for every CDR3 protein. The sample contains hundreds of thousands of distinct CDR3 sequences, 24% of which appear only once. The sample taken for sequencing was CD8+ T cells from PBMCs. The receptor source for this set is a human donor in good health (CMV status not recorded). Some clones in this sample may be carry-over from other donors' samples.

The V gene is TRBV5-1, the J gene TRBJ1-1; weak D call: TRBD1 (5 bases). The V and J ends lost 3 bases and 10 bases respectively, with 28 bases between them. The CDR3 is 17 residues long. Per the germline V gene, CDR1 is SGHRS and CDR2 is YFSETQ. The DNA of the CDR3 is TGCGCCAGCAGCTCCCTCGGAGGACACCTCCTGAACGAGGGAGCTTTCTTT. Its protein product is CASSSLGGHLLNEGAFF.

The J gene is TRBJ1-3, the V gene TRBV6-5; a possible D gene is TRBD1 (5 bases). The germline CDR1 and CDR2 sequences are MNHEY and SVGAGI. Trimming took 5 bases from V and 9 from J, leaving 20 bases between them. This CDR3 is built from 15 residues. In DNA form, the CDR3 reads TGTGCCAGCAGTATAGGGACCGACCTCTCTGCCACCATATATTTT. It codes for CASSIGTDLSATIYF.

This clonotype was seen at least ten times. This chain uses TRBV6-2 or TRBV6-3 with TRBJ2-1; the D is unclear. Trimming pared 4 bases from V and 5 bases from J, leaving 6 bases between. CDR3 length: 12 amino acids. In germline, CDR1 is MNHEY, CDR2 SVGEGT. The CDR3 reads CASSSFHNEQFF. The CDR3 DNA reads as TGTGCCAGCAGTTCGTTCCACAATGAGCAGTTCTTC.

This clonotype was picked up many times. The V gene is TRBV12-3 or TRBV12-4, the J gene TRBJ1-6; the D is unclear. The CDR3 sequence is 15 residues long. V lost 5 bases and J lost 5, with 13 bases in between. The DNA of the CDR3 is TGTGCCAGCAGTCTCGGACTGCTCCATAATTCACCCCTCCACTTT. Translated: CASSLGLLHNSPLHF.

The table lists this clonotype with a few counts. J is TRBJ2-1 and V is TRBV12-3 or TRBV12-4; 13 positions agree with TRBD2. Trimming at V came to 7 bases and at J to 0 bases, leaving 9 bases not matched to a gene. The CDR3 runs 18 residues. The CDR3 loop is CASTGTSGTTYSYNEQFF. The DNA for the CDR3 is TGTGCCAGCACTGGGACTAGCGGGACTACTTACTCCTACAATGAGCAGTTCTTC.

The CDR3 here is CASSLVGLVGNEQFF. CDR3 DNA: TGCGCCAGCAGCTTGGTGGGACTGGTAGGGAATGAGCAGTTCTTC. This rearrangement joins TRBV5-1 to TRBJ2-1; TRBD2 might be the D (6 bases). V was shortened by 0 bases and J by 7 bases, with 14 bases between the two germline ends. There are 15 residues in the CDR3. Germline CDR1 and CDR2: SGHRS and YFSETQ.

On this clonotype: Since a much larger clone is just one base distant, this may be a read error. CDR3 DNA: TGTGCCAGCAACTCGTGGGGACACACAGATACGCAGTATTTT. Amino acids: CASNSWGHTDTQYF. The chain has TRBV12-3 or TRBV12-4 and TRBJ2-3; maybe TRBD1 (6 bases). The V end lost 7 bases, the J end lost 2 bases, and 13 bases lay between the germline ends. The CDR3 runs to 14 residues.

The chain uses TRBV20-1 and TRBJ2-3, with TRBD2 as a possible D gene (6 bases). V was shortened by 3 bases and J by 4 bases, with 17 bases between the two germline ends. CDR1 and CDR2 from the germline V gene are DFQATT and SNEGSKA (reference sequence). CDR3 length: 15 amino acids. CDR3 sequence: CSARAVGWGADTQYF. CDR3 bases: TGCAGTGCTAGGGCGGTGGGTTGGGGGGCAGATACGCAGTATTTT.

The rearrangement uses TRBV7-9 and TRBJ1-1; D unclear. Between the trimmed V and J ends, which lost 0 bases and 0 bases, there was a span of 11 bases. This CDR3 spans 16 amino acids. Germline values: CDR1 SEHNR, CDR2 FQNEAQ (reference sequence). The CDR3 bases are TGTGCCAGCAGCTTAGCGCAGACACGCTTGAACACTGAAGCTTTCTTT. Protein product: CASSLAQTRLNTEAFF.

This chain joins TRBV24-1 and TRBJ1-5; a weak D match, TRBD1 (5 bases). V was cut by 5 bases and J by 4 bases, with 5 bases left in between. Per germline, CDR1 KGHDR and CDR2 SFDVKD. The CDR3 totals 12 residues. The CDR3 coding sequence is TGTGCCACCAGTGGGGGGAATCAGCCCCAGCATTTT. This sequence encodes CATSGGNQPQHF.

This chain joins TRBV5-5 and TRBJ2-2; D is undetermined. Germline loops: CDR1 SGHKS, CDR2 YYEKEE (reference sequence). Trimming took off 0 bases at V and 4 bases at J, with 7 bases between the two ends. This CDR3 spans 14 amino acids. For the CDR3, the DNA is TGTGCCAGCAGCTTGGGACACTCCACCGGGGAGCTGTTTTTT. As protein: CASSLGHSTGELFF.

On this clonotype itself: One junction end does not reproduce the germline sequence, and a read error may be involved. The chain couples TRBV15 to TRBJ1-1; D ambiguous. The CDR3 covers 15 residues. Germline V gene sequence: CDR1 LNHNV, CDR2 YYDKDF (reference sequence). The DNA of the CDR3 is TGTGCCACCAACAGAGACCTCAGCGGGAACACTGAAGCTTTCTTT. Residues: CATNRDLSGNTEAFF.

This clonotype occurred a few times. CDR3 coding DNA: TGTGCCAGCAGCCCCTGGGACAGGGCCTCCACCGGGGAGCTGTTTTTT. Translated: CASSPWDRASTGELFF. The rearrangement joins TRBV7-9 to TRBJ2-2; TRBD1 agrees at 9 bases. Germline V gene lookup returns CDR1 SEHNR and CDR2 FQNEAQ (reference sequence). J lost 4 bases, V lost 5 bases, and 8 bases had no gene match. This CDR3 has 16 residues. Drawing the rest from reference TRBV7-9 and TRBJ2-2, the complete variable domain is DTGVSQNPRHKITKRGQNVTFRCDPISEHNRLYWYRQTLGQGPEFLTYFQNEAQLEKSRLLSDRFSAERPKGSFSTLEIQRTEQGDSAMYLCASSPWDRASTGELFFGEGSRLTVL.

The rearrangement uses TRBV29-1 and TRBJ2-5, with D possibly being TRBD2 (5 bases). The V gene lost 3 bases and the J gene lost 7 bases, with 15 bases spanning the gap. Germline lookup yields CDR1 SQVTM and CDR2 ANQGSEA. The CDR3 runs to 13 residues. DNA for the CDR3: TGCAGCGTTGATTGGGTAGAGGGTGCGACCCAGTACTTC. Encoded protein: CSVDWVEGATQYF.